Each of the 31 T cell receptor beta chains below was sequenced from the same sample in a study. TCRdb ran MiXCR on the 5' RACE reads and lists one entry per CDR3 protein. The sample records just over 60,000 distinct CDR3 sequences, approximately 31% being singletons. The sample was tumor-infiltrating naive CD4+ T cells sorted from the breast tumor. Subset defined: naive CD4+ T cells, CD4+CD45RA+CD25-. Receptors were obtained from a female donor with breast cancer.

Remarks on this clonotype: This clone may be a read error of a much larger clone one base away. The chain combines TRBV6-1 with TRBJ2-3; D perhaps matches TRBD1 (7 bases). Germline CDR1 is MNHNS and CDR2 is SASEGT. The CDR3 runs 14 residues. The CDR3 reads CTSGRQGDTDTQYF. In DNA form, the CDR3 reads TGTACCAGCGGGCGACAGGGTGACACAGATACGCAGTATTTT.

This chain joins TRBV6-6 and TRBJ2-7, with 9 bases aligning to TRBD1. In germline, CDR1 is MNHNY, CDR2 SVGAGI (reference sequence). Trimming removed 6 bases from V and 4 bases from J; junction bases left unmatched: 7. CDR3 length equals 14 residues. This CDR3 reads CASRSGQGSYEQYF. The CDR3 region has the DNA TGTGCCAGCAGGTCCGGACAGGGGTCGTACGAGCAGTACTTC.

The genes are TRBV29-1 and TRBJ2-2, with 14 bases fitting TRBD2. Germline V lookup: CDR1 SQVTM, CDR2 ANQGSEA. V was clipped by 6 bases and J by 6 bases; unmatched bases: 12. CDR3 length: 17 amino acids. The CDR3 loop reads CSVQTSGRAEGAGELFF. CDR3 DNA: TGCAGCGTCCAGACTAGCGGGAGGGCCGAGGGCGCCGGGGAGCTGTTTTTT.

The CDR3 sequence is CAWSADRQSTEAFF. In DNA, the CDR3 is TGTGCCTGGAGTGCGGACAGACAGAGCACTGAAGCTTTCTTT. The J gene is TRBJ1-1, the V gene TRBV30, with D possibly being TRBD1 (6 bases). The CDR3 is 14 amino acids. V shed 1 base and J shed 4 bases, with 13 bases lying between them. Germline CDR1 GTSNPN, CDR2 SVGIG (reference sequence). Combining the CDR3 with reference TRBV30 and TRBJ1-1 gives the whole variable domain SQTIHQWPATLVQPVGSPLSLECTVEGTSNPNLYWYRQAAGRGLQLLFYSVGIGQISSEVPQNLSASRPQDRQFILSSKKLLLSDSGFYLCAWSADRQSTEAFFGQGTRLTVV.

J is TRBJ1-2 and V is TRBV29-1; 7 nucleotides align to TRBD1. The CDR3 loop spans 12 amino acids. Germline V CDR1 and CDR2: SQVTM, ANQGSEA. J was trimmed by 2 bases and V by 6 bases; bases with no gene match: 3. CDR3 sequence (DNA): TGCAGCGTGATGGGACAGAACTATGGCTACACCTTC. Its protein product is CSVMGQNYGYTF.

This clonotype has a count of ten or more. J is TRBJ1-4 and V is TRBV4-3, with D maybe TRBD1 (5 bases). Germline CDR1 LGHNA, CDR2 YSLEER. Deletions cut 0 bases from V and 3 bases from J, with 11 bases between. The CDR3 spans 16 residues. The CDR3 loop is CASSQDLSGSNEKLFF. The CDR3 nucleotides read TGCGCCAGCAGCCAAGATTTATCAGGGTCTAATGAAAAACTGTTTTTT.

J is TRBJ2-3 and V is TRBV7-3; TRBD2 is a possible D gene (6 bases). The CDR3 contains 15 residues. Trimming cost V 5 bases and J 2 bases, with 14 bases left between them. CDR1 and CDR2 (germline): SGHTA, FQGTGA. In DNA, the CDR3 is TGTGCCAGCAGCCCCGGGACTTTATTCACAGATACGCAGTATTTT. This sequence encodes CASSPGTLFTDTQYF.

This clonotype appeared many times. The V and J genes are TRBV5-1 and TRBJ2-5; 9 bases are a match to TRBD1. The CDR3 is 16 residues long. V gave up 0 bases and J gave up 5 bases; unmatched junction bases: 8. Germline V gene lookup returns CDR1 SGHRS and CDR2 YFSETQ. The CDR3 is CASSLGIWDREETQYF. The CDR3 nucleotides read TGCGCCAGCAGCTTGGGAATTTGGGACAGGGAGGAGACCCAGTACTTC.

The rearrangement uses TRBV5-5 and TRBJ1-5, with a possible D match to TRBD1 (6 bases). CDR3 length: 15 amino acids. Germline CDR1 and CDR2: SGHKS and YYEKEE (reference sequence). Trimming pared 4 bases from V and 4 bases from J, leaving 15 bases between. CDR3 sequence reads: CASSLMTGENQPQHF. The CDR3 nucleotides read TGTGCCAGCAGCCTAATGACAGGTGAAAATCAGCCCCAGCATTTT.

The chain carries TRBV4-2 and TRBJ1-1, with unresolved D. CDR3 length: 15 residues. V shed 0 bases and J shed 1 base, with 9 bases lying between them. CDR1 is LGHNA and CDR2 is YNFKEQ in the germline V gene. The CDR3 region has the DNA TGTGCCAGCAGCCAAGAATTGCGCGGGAACACTGAAGCTTTCTTT. Amino acid sequence: CASSQELRGNTEAFF.

The chain carries TRBV29-1 and TRBJ2-1; D is ambiguous. Per germline, CDR1 SQVTM and CDR2 ANQGSEA. The CDR3 spans 13 residues. Trimming removed 3 bases at V and 6 bases at J, with 12 bases between. Here the CDR3 reads CSVEQPPFNEQFF. In DNA, the CDR3 is TGCAGCGTTGAGCAGCCGCCCTTCAATGAGCAGTTCTTC.

At least ten counts were recorded for this clonotype. The chain has TRBV6-5 and TRBJ2-7, with 11 bases lining up with TRBD2. Per germline, CDR1 MNHEY and CDR2 SVGAGI. The CDR3 is made up of 13 amino acids. The ends lost 10 bases at V and 5 bases at J; junction bases unmatched: 7. This CDR3 is CATSILAGDEQYF. CDR3 sequence (DNA): TGTGCCACCTCAATACTAGCGGGGGACGAGCAGTACTTC.

This clonotype counts as medium-sized. The chain joins TRBV20-1 to TRBJ2-7, with TRBD1 identical over 8 bases. J was trimmed by 4 bases and V by 5 bases; bases with no gene match: 10. The germline V gene encodes CDR1 DFQATT and CDR2 SNEGSKA (reference sequence). The CDR3 runs to 14 residues. CDR3 nucleotides: TGCAGTGCTTCCCAGGGGGCGCGGGGTTACGAGCAGTACTTC. Its protein product is CSASQGARGYEQYF.

This clonotype appeared a few times. The chain recombines TRBV20-1 with TRBJ1-2; D might be TRBD1 (5 bases). From germline, CDR1 is DFQATT and CDR2 SNEGSKA (reference sequence). V lost 0 bases, J lost 4 bases, and 9 bases lay in between. There are 13 residues in the CDR3. CDR3 protein: CSARDPGGYGYTF. The CDR3 coding sequence is TGCAGTGCTAGAGACCCCGGGGGCTATGGCTACACCTTC.

The chain joins TRBV6-5 to TRBJ1-1; 7 nucleotides agree with TRBD1. The CDR3 length is 12 residues. Per germline, CDR1 MNHEY and CDR2 SVGAGI. The V segment lost 5 bases and the J segment 7 bases; nucleotides outside the gene matches: 4. The CDR3 sequence: CASSRWDSEAFF. DNA of the CDR3: TGTGCCAGCAGTCGTTGGGACAGTGAAGCTTTCTTT.

This rearrangement joins TRBV12-3 or TRBV12-4 to TRBJ2-1; a possible D gene is TRBD1 (5 bases). The CDR3 runs 15 residues. V lost 7 bases, J lost 2 bases, and 15 bases lay in between. The CDR3 sequence is CASTLGASAYNEQFF. As DNA, the CDR3 is TGTGCCAGCACCTTAGGGGCTAGTGCCTACAATGAGCAGTTCTTC.

A note on this clonotype: The junction differs from germline at one of its ends, possibly a read error. V is TRBV7-8 and J is TRBJ2-3, with 9 bases lining up with TRBD2. Germline CDR1 reads SGHVS; CDR2 reads FQNEAQ. The CDR3 sequence is 14 residues long. CDR3 region: CASSLAGAQITQYF. DNA of the CDR3: TGTGCCAGCAGTTTAGCGGGAGCACAGATCACGCAGTATTTT.

This clonotype came up a few times. This chain uses TRBV27 with TRBJ1-2; 9 bases fit TRBD1. The V gene's germline CDR1 is MNHEY and CDR2 SMNVEV (reference sequence). J gave up 0 bases and V 5 bases, and 13 bases lay outside the gene matches. There are 18 residues in the CDR3. The CDR3 reads CASSSAGTGMFTNYGYTF. The CDR3 region has the DNA TGTGCCAGCAGTAGTGCCGGGACAGGGATGTTTACTAACTATGGCTACACCTTC.

This clonotype was seen at least ten times. The V call is TRBV4-2, the J call TRBJ1-5; the D is unclear. Germline CDR1 is LGHNA and CDR2 is YNFKEQ. V lost 5 bases, J lost 4 bases, and 15 bases lay in between. The CDR3 has 15 amino acids. In DNA, the CDR3 is TGTGCCAGCAGCTCCGGCCCCCAAGGGAATCAGCCCCAGCATTTT. It encodes CASSSGPQGNQPQHF.

The chain couples TRBV6-5 to TRBJ2-2; D not resolved. Trimming removed 2 bases from V and 3 bases from J, with 4 bases in between. Germline CDR1 reads MNHEY; CDR2 reads SVGAGI. The CDR3 spans 13 residues. Written as DNA, the CDR3 is TGTGCCAGCAGTTACCAAGACACCGGGGAGCTGTTTTTT. Translating gives CASSYQDTGELFF.

This chain connects TRBV20-1 to TRBJ2-7; TRBD1 might be the D (5 bases). The CDR3 is 16 amino acids. CDR1 is DFQATT and CDR2 is SNEGSKA in the germline V gene (reference sequence). The V end was cut by 3 bases, the J end by 3 bases, with 21 bases between. In nucleotides, the CDR3 is TGCAGTGCTAGTGGTCAGGGCCCTCTTGGGCGCTACGAGCAGTACTTC. Its protein product is CSASGQGPLGRYEQYF.

This clonotype was detected a few times. The CDR3 region has the DNA TGTGCCAGCAGCCTATTTAGGGGCATCCTGATGCGGGATACCGGGGAGCTGTTTTTT. This translates into CASSLFRGILMRDTGELFF. The chain uses TRBV11-2 and TRBJ2-2; perhaps TRBD2 as D (6 bases). CDR3 length: 19 amino acids. The V gene's germline CDR1 is SGHAT and CDR2 FQNNGV. The ends were cut back, 5 bases at V and 5 bases at J, with 27 bases in the middle.

The chain couples TRBV3-1 to TRBJ1-3, with a possible D match to TRBD1 (5 bases). Germline values: CDR1 LGHDT, CDR2 YNNKEL (reference sequence). V lost 1 base, J lost 1 base, and 11 bases lay in between. CDR3 size: 16 residues. The CDR3 here is CASSQALTESGNTIYF. For the CDR3, the DNA is TGTGCCAGCAGCCAAGCCCTGACAGAGTCTGGAAACACCATATATTTT.

J is TRBJ1-1 and V is TRBV20-1, with D hard to call. V was pared by 3 bases and J by 0 bases, with 8 bases between. This CDR3 spans 13 amino acids. Germline V gives CDR1 DFQATT, CDR2 SNEGSKA (reference sequence). CDR3 DNA: TGCAGTGCTAGGCAGTACATGAACACTGAAGCTTTCTTT. Translated: CSARQYMNTEAFF.

The sample holds a few counts of this clonotype. This rearrangement joins TRBV20-1 to TRBJ1-6; TRBD1 aligns across 8 bases. The germline V gene has CDR1 DFQATT and CDR2 SNEGSKA (reference sequence). This CDR3 has 14 amino acids. Trimming removed 1 base from V and 9 bases from J; junction bases left unmatched: 5. The CDR3 region is CSARVRTGSSPLHF. CDR3 nucleotide sequence: TGCAGTGCTAGAGTCAGGACAGGGTCTTCACCCCTCCACTTT.

In regard to this clonotype: A much larger clonotype is one base distant, so this may be a read error. The rearrangement joins TRBV7-7 to TRBJ1-1; D ambiguous. Per germline, CDR1 SSHAT and CDR2 FNYEAQ (reference sequence). The CDR3 sequence is 15 residues long. The CDR3: CASSRLLEDDTEAFF. In DNA form, the CDR3 reads TGTGCTAGCAGCCGCCTTTTGGAGGACGACACTGAAGCTTTCTTT.

This clonotype was detected a few times. This chain joins TRBV4-2 and TRBJ2-2; the D gene is possibly TRBD1 (7 bases). Germline V gene data show CDR1 as LGHNA and CDR2 as YNFKEQ. V was shortened by 0 bases and J by 7 bases, with 18 bases between the two germline ends. This CDR3 contains 17 residues. CDR3 coding DNA: TGTGCCAGCAGCCAAGAAGGAGGGGGCCAGGGGGGCGGGGAGCTGTTTTTT. It is translated as CASSQEGGGQGGGELFF.

The V call is TRBV12-3 or TRBV12-4, the J call TRBJ1-2, with TRBD1 matching 8 bases. The trim removed 6 bases at V and 8 bases at J, leaving 11 bases unmatched. The CDR3 contains 14 residues. As DNA, the CDR3 is TGTGCCAGCAGCCCCACAGGGGGTACTTGGGGCTACACCTTC. Its protein is CASSPTGGTWGYTF.

In its sample, this clonotype was seen a few times. The chain combines TRBV6-1 with TRBJ1-1; the match to TRBD1 covers 9 bases. The CDR3 spans 15 residues. J lost 5 bases, V lost 2 bases, and 6 bases had no gene match. CDR1 is MNHNS and CDR2 is SASEGT in the germline V gene. CDR3 residues: CASSESWTGETEAFF. The CDR3 DNA sequence: TGTGCCAGCAGTGAATCTTGGACAGGGGAAACTGAAGCTTTCTTT.

The gene calls are TRBV5-1 and TRBJ1-1; no clear D gene. V shed 4 bases and J shed 1 base, with 8 bases lying between them. The CDR3 sequence is 13 residues long. Per germline, CDR1 SGHRS and CDR2 YFSETQ. For the CDR3, the DNA is TGCGCCAGCAGCGGGAACCAGAACACTGAAGCTTTCTTT. It specifies CASSGNQNTEAFF.

The chain employs TRBV5-1 and TRBJ2-5; TRBD2 matches at 7 bases. The CDR3 sequence is 14 residues long. V lost 6 bases, J lost 5 bases, and 10 bases stayed unmatched. Germline CDR1 is SGHRS and CDR2 is YFSETQ. The CDR3 region is CASKNRAGSETQYF. DNA of the CDR3: TGCGCCAGCAAAAACCGAGCGGGATCGGAGACCCAGTACTTC. The full variable domain, its missing parts supplied by reference TRBV5-1 and TRBJ2-5, is KAGVTQTPRYLIKTRGQQVTLSCSPISGHRSVSWYQQTPGQGLQFLFEYFSETQRNKGNFPGRFSGRQFSNSRSEMNVSTLELGDSALYLCASKNRAGSETQYFGPGTRLLVL.